This T cell receptor beta chain was sequenced during a study of blood T cell repertoires in COVID-19. As handled by the study authors: Quantification of nucleated cells was approximated via reference gene primer amplification. Produced via immunoSEQ multiplex PCR; TCRdb's table is partial and in-frame only. The DNA was the basis for D and trimming; V, J and clone size are from that table. Among 65,000 to 95,000 clones, around nine tenths were seen once, and the ten largest hold roughly 2.7%. Germline V gives CDR1 KGHSH, CDR2 LQKENI. V was trimmed by 4 bases and J by 6 bases, leaving 15 bases between them. This CDR3 comprises 14 residues.

Specimen: peripheral blood. The sequence came from a man aged 65 to 79 with active or convalescent COVID-19. This chain joins TRBV18 and TRBJ1-1, with D possibly matching TRBD1 (6 bases). The DNA for the CDR3 is TGTGCCAGCTCACGCCCGGGGGGGGGCGCTGAAGCTTTCTTT. Its translation: CASSRPGGGAEAFF. Full variable domain (rest looked up from reference TRBV18 and TRBJ1-1): NAGVMQNPRHLVRRRGQEARLRCSPMKGHSHVYWYRQLPEEGLKFMVYLQKENIIDESGMPKERFSAEFPKEGPSILRIQQVVRGDSAAYFCASSRPGGGAEAFFGQGTRLTVV.